The subject of this entry is one T cell receptor beta chain. The V gene lost 1 base and the J gene lost 2 bases, with 15 bases spanning the gap. The CDR3 totals 16 residues. Germline CDR1 reads MNHNS; CDR2 reads SASEGT. The assay was run at deep level. Libraries were prepared by immunoSEQ multiplex PCR; TCRdb keeps only in-frame clonotypes and omits some of them. In the table there are roughly 2,300,000 clones, around 90% of which are singletons. The data belong to a study of shared clonotypes between healthy human individuals. Study as a whole: CD4 naive cells filled three plates per donor, CD4 memory three, CD8 naive two and CD8 memory one.

Donors comprised healthy HIV-negative adults lacking recent acute infections or vaccinations. A CD45RA+ naive subset and a CD45RA-negative memory subset were split from CD4+ cells. The TCR originated in a man between 18 and 29 years old in good health. Some clones in this sample may be carry-over from other donors' samples. Source material: naive CD4+ T cells from PBMCs. The subset: CD45RA+ positively selected. V is TRBV6-1 and J is TRBJ2-7; D might be TRBD1 or TRBD2, each matching 5 bases. CDR3 nucleotide sequence: TGTGCCAGCAGTGAAGGTCCCGGGACCGTCACCTACGAGCAGTACTTC. Translation gives CASSEGPGTVTYEQYF.